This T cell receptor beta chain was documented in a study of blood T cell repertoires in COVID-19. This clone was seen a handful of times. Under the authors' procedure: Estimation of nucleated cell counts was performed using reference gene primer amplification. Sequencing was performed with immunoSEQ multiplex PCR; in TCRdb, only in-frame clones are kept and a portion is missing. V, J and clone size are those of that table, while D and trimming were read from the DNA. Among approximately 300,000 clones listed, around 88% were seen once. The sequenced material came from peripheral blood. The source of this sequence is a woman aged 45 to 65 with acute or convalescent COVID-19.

The CDR3 DNA reads as TGCAGCGTTGGATTCTGGCTGGTCTCCTACGAGCAGTACTTC. This encodes CSVGFWLVSYEQYF. The chain is built from TRBV29-1 and TRBJ2-7; D not certain. CDR1 is SQVTM, CDR2 ANQGSEA, per germline. With 4 bases removed from V and 0 bases from J, the gap between germline ends came to 13 bases. This CDR3 is 14 amino acids long.